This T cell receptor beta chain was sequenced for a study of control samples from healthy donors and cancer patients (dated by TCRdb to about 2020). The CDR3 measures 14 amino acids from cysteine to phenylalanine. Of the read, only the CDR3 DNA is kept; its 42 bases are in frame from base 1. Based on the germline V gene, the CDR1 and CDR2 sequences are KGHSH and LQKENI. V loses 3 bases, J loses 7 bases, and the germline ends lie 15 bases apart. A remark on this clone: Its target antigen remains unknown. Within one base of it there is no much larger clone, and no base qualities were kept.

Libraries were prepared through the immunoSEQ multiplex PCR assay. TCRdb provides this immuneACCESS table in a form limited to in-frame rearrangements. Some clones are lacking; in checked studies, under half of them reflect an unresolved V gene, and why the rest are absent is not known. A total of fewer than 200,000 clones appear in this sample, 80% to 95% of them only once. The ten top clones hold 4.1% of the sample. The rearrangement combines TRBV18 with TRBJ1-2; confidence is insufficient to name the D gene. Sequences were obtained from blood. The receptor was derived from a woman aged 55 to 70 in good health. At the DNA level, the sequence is TGTGCCAGCTCACCGGACGGTTCCCTTGGTGGCTACACCTTC. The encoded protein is CASSPDGSLGGYTF.